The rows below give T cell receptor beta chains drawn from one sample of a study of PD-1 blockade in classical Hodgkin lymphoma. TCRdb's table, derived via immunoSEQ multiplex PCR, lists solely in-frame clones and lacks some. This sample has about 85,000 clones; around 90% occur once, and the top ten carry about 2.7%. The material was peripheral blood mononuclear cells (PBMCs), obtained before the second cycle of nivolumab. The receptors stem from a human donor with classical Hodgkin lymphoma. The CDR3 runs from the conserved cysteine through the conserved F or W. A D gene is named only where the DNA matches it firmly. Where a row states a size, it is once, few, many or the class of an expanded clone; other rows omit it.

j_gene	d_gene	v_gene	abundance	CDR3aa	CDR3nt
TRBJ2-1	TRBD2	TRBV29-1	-	CSVIDSGPYNEQFF	TGCAGCGTAATAGATAGCGGGCCATACAATGAGCAGTTCTTC
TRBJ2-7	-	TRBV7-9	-	CASSPPGGTTYEQYF	TGTGCCAGCAGCCCCCCTGGCGGGACGACCTACGAGCAGTACTTC
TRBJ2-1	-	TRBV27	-	CASSLSTGSSYNEQFF	TGTGCCAGCAGTTTGTCCACAGGGAGCTCCTACAATGAGCAGTTCTTC
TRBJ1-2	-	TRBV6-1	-	CASSEGRVGGYTF	TGTGCCAGCAGTGAAGGGAGGGTTGGTGGCTACACCTTC
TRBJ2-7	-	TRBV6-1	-	CASSEQWATYEQYF	TGTGCCAGCAGTGAACAATGGGCTACCTACGAGCAGTACTTC
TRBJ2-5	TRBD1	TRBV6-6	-	CASSPWDRGQETQYF	TGTGCCAGCAGCCCCTGGGACAGGGGGCAAGAGACCCAGTACTTC
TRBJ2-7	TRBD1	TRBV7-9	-	CASSFIWDSTYEQYF	TGTGCCAGCAGCTTTATTTGGGACAGTACCTACGAGCAGTACTTC
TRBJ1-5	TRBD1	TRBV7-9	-	CASSLTHRGGDNQPQHF	TGTGCCAGCAGCTTAACCCACAGGGGAGGGGACAATCAGCCCCAGCATTTT
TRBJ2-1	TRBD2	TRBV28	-	CASSSRRESSYNEQFF	TGTGCCAGCAGTTCGCGGCGGGAGAGCTCCTACAATGAGCAGTTCTTC
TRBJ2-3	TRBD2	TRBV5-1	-	CASSFTSGRTDTQYF	TGCGCCAGCAGCTTTACTAGCGGGAGGACAGATACGCAGTATTTT
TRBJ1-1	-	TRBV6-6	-	CASNHPGNTEAFF	TGTGCCAGTAATCACCCGGGGAACACTGAAGCTTTCTTT
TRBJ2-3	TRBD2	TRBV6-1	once	CASLAGLAGADTQYF	TGTGCCAGCCTAGCGGGACTAGCGGGAGCAGATACGCAGTATTTT
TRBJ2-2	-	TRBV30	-	CAWASGGSRELFF	TGTGCCTGGGCGTCGGGCGGGTCACGGGAGCTGTTTTTT
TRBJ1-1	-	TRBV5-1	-	CASSSDFRNMNTEAFF	TGCGCCAGCAGCTCGGACTTCAGGAACATGAACACTGAAGCTTTCTTT
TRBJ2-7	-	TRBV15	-	CATSSLDRPIFEQYF	TGTGCCACCAGCAGCCTGGACAGACCAATATTCGAGCAGTACTTC
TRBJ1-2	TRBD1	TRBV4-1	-	CASSFRPAGQGADGYTF	TGCGCCAGCAGCTTCCGACCCGCTGGACAGGGGGCGGATGGCTACACCTTC
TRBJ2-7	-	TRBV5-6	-	CASSLTRSSYEQYF	TGTGCCAGCAGCTTGACGCGGAGCTCCTACGAGCAGTACTTC
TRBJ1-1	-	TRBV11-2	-	CASSLVRGSQSEAFF	TGTGCCAGCAGCTTAGTTCGGGGTTCTCAGTCTGAAGCTTTCTTT
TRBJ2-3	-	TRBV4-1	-	CASSQVAVADTQYF	TGCGCCAGCAGCCAGGTAGCGGTTGCAGATACGCAGTATTTT
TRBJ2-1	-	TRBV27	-	CASSFMGVPFF	TGTGCCAGCAGTTTCATGGGTGTACCGTTCTTC
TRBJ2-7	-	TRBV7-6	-	CASSSTGRSREQYF	TGTGCCAGCAGCTCGACAGGACGTTCCCGCGAGCAGTACTTC
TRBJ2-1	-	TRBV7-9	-	CASSLFPDPNNEQFF	TGTGCCAGCAGCTTATTTCCGGACCCGAACAATGAGCAGTTCTTC
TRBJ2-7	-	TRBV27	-	CASSFATGRREQYF	TGTGCCAGCAGTTTCGCGACGGGCCGTCGCGAGCAGTACTTC
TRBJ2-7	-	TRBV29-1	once	CSVGPKQRSEQYF	TGCAGCGTTGGGCCTAAGCAGAGGTCCGAGCAGTACTTC
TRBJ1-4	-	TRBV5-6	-	CASSLGEVSATNEKLFF	TGTGCCAGCAGCTTGGGAGAGGTCTCTGCAACTAATGAAAAACTGTTTTTT
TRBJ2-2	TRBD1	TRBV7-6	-	CASSLAGTGGGELFF	TGTGCCAGCAGCTTAGCAGGGACAGGTGGGGGGGAGCTGTTTTTT
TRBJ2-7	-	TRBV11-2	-	CASSVSGVGQYF	TGTGCCAGCAGCGTCTCAGGGGTCGGGCAGTACTTC
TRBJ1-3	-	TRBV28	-	CASSPPRETAGNTIYF	TGTGCCAGCAGCCCGCCAAGGGAAACGGCTGGAAACACCATATATTTT
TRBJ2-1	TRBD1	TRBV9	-	CASSPPADRGRPKQFF	TGTGCCAGCAGCCCGCCGGCGGACAGGGGGCGACCCAAACAGTTCTTC
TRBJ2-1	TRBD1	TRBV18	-	CASSPPGGQNEQFF	TGTGCCAGCTCACCACCAGGGGGCCAAAATGAGCAGTTCTTC
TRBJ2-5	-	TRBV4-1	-	CASSQDLVGARETQYF	TGCGCCAGCAGCCAAGATCTTGTGGGAGCTCGGGAGACCCAGTACTTC
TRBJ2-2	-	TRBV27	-	CASSLWPNTGELFF	TGTGCCAGCAGTTTATGGCCCAACACCGGGGAGCTGTTTTTT
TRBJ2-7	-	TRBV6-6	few	CASSYIGAGTYEQYF	TGTGCCAGCAGTTACATAGGGGCCGGAACCTACGAGCAGTACTTC
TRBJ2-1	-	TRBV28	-	CASSLSAGRNEQFF	TGTGCCAGCAGTTTATCCGCGGGGCGCAATGAGCAGTTCTTC
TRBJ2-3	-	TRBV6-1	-	CASSEFLRGATDTQYF	TGTGCCAGCAGTGAATTTCTGAGGGGGGCCACAGATACGCAGTATTTT
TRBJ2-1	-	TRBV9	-	CASSVDYRVNEQFF	TGTGCCAGCAGCGTAGACTACCGGGTCAATGAGCAGTTCTTC
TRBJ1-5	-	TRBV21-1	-	CASPPIQSARNYSNQPQHF	TGTGCCAGCCCACCAATCCAGTCTGCTAGGAACTATAGCAATCAGCCCCAGCATTTT
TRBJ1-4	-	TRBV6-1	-	CASSSGFRSEKLFF	TGTGCCAGCAGCTCAGGGTTCCGCTCTGAAAAACTGTTTTTT
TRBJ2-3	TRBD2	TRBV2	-	CASSLAGDTQYF	TGTGCCAGCAGTTTAGCGGGGGATACGCAGTATTTT
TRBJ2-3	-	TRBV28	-	CASSFSAPSNRQTRTQYF	TGTGCCAGCAGTTTCAGCGCTCCCTCAAATAGACAGACCCGTACGCAGTATTTT
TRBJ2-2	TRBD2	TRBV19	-	CASSLPGLAGGNTGELFF	TGTGCCAGTAGTCTGCCGGGACTAGCGGGAGGGAACACCGGGGAGCTGTTTTTT
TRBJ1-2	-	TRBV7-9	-	CAFNYQGTSNGDYGYTF	TGTGCCTTCAACTACCAAGGGACATCAAATGGGGACTATGGCTACACCTTC
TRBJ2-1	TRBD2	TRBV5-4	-	CASSLAGDYNEQFF	TGTGCCAGCAGCTTAGCGGGAGACTACAATGAGCAGTTCTTC
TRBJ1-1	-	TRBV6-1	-	CASSEAKGLDTEAFF	TGTGCCAGCAGTGAAGCGAAAGGGCTGGACACTGAAGCTTTCTTT
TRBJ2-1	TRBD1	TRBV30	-	CAWSVWDRTIRDEQFF	TGTGCCTGGAGTGTGTGGGACAGGACCATTAGGGATGAGCAGTTCTTC
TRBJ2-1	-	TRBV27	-	CASSLVGGRYNEQFF	TGTGCCAGCAGTTTAGTGGGGGGCCGCTATAATGAGCAGTTCTTC
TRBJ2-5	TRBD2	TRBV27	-	CASSLLAGAQETQYF	TGTGCCAGCAGTTTACTAGCGGGAGCCCAAGAGACCCAGTACTTC
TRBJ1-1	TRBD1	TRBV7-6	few	CASSRGGRNTEAFF	TGTGCCAGCAGCCGAGGGGGCCGAAACACTGAAGCTTTCTTT
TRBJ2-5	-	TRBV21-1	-	CASSNHRSIGGFQETQYF	TGTGCCAGCAGCAACCACCGGAGTATCGGGGGGTTCCAAGAGACCCAGTACTTC
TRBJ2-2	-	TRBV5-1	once	CASSGSFGGVSSTGELFF	TGCGCCAGCAGCGGGAGTTTTGGGGGAGTTTCGAGCACCGGGGAGCTGTTTTTT
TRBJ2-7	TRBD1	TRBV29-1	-	CSVGGTGISYEQYF	TGCAGCGTTGGAGGGACAGGGATATCCTACGAGCAGTACTTC
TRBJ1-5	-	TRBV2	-	CASMGAEHGVYISNQPQHF	TGTGCCAGCATGGGGGCGGAGCACGGGGTATATATTAGCAATCAGCCCCAGCATTTT